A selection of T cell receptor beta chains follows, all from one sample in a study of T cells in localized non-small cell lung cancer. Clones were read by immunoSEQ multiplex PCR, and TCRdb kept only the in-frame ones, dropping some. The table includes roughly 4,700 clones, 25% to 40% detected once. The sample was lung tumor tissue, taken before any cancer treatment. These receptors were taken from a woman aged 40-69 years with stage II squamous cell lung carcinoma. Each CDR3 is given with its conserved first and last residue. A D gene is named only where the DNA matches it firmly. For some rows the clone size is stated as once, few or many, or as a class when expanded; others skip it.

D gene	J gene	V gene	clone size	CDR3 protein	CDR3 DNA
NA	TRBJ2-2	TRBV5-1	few	CASSLEAQGGGTGELFF	TGCGCCAGCAGCTTGGAAGCACAGGGAGGAGGCACCGGGGAGCTGTTTTTT
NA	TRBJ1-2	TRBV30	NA	CAWSPDRYGYTF	TGTGCCTGGAGTCCGGACCGTTATGGCTACACCTTC
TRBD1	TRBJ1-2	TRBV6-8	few	CASSQMDRGGGYTF	TGTGCCAGCAGTCAAATGGACAGGGGGGGTGGCTACACCTTC
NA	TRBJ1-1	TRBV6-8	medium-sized	CASSERTSNTEAFF	TGTGCCAGCAGTGAGAGGACAAGCAACACTGAAGCTTTCTTT
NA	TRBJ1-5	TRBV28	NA	CASSRRVGGDQPQHF	TGTGCCAGCAGTCGCCGGGTCGGGGGAGATCAGCCCCAGCATTTT
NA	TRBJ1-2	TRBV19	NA	CASSIAAALYGYTF	TGTGCCAGTAGTATTGCGGCGGCACTCTATGGCTACACCTTC
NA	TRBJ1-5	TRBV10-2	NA	CASMEVFSNQPQHF	TGCGCCAGCATGGAGGTATTCAGCAATCAGCCCCAGCATTTT
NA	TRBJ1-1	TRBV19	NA	CASNLGLGPDYKAFF	TGTGCCAGTAACCTCGGTCTCGGACCAGACTACAAAGCTTTCTTT
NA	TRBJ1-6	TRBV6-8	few	CASSVTPGNSPLHF	TGTGCCAGCAGTGTCACTCCTGGTAATTCACCCCTCCACTTT
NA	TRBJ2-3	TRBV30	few	CAWSVREADTQYF	TGTGCCTGGAGTGTACGTGAGGCAGATACGCAGTATTTT
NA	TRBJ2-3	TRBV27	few	CASSESPSRTDTQYF	TGTGCCAGCAGTGAAAGCCCCTCACGCACAGATACGCAGTATTTT
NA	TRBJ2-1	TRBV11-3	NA	CASSLSSAYNEQFF	TGTGCCAGCAGCCTCTCTAGCGCATACAATGAGCAGTTCTTC
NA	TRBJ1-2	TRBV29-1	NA	CSVEDDTVDGRAYGYTF	TGCAGCGTTGAAGATGATACGGTGGACGGGCGGGCCTATGGCTACACCTTC
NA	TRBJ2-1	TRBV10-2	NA	CASSEGPTFNEQFF	TGCGCCAGCAGTGAGGGGCCTACATTCAATGAGCAGTTCTTC
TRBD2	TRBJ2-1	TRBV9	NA	CASSSTSGSSYNEQFF	TGTGCCAGCAGCTCGACTAGCGGGAGCTCCTACAATGAGCAGTTCTTC
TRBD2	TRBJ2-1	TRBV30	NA	CAWRLLAGDYNEQFF	TGTGCCTGGAGGTTACTAGCGGGAGACTACAATGAGCAGTTCTTC
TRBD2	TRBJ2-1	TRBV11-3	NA	CASSLGLAGAPYNEQFF	TGTGCCAGCAGCTTGGGACTAGCGGGAGCCCCCTACAATGAGCAGTTCTTC
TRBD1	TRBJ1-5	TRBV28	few	CASSFRGAQGQPQHF	TGTGCCAGCAGTTTCAGGGGGGCGCAGGGTCAGCCCCAGCATTTT
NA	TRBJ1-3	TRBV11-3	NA	CASSLEATSGNTIYF	TGTGCCAGCAGCCTGGAGGCAACCTCTGGAAACACCATATATTTT
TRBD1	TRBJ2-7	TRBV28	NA	CASSVGTGEYEQYF	TGTGCCAGCAGTGTCGGGACAGGGGAATACGAGCAGTACTTC
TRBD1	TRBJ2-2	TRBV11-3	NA	CASSAWDRSTGELFF	TGTGCCAGCAGCGCCTGGGACAGATCCACCGGGGAGCTGTTTTTT
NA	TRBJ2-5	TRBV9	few	CASSLQWGETQYF	TGTGCCAGCAGTCTCCAGTGGGGGGAGACCCAGTACTTC
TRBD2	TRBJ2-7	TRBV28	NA	CASSRREPTYEQYF	TGTGCCAGCAGCCGGCGGGAGCCTACCTACGAGCAGTACTTC
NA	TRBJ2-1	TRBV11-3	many	CASSLGSARVDEQFF	TGTGCCAGCAGCCTGGGATCAGCGAGAGTCGATGAGCAGTTCTTC
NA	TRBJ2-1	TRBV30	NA	CAWSISVYSADEQFF	TGTGCCTGGAGTATTTCGGTCTATTCGGCTGATGAGCAGTTCTTC
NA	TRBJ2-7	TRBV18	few	CASSPTPQGEQYF	TGTGCCAGCTCACCAACCCCCCAGGGCGAGCAGTACTTC
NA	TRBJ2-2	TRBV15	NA	CATSRDPDSEAGELFF	TGTGCCACCAGCAGAGACCCCGATAGCGAGGCCGGGGAGCTGTTTTTT
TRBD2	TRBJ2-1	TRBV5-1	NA	CASSSSGRAPWDEQFF	TGCGCCAGCAGCTCTAGCGGGAGGGCCCCCTGGGATGAGCAGTTCTTC
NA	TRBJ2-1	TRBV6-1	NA	CASSEGGEAEQFF	TGTGCCAGCAGTGAAGGGGGAGAGGCTGAGCAGTTCTTC
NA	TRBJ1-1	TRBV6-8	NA	CASSTVGGTEAFF	TGTGCCAGCAGTACAGTTGGTGGCACTGAAGCTTTCTTT
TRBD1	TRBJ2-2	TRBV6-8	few	CASSRQGNGGELFF	TGTGCCAGCAGTCGACAGGGGAATGGGGGGGAGCTGTTTTTT